This entry lists 17 T cell receptor beta chains sequenced from one sample in a study of blood T cell repertoires in COVID-19. Using immunoSEQ multiplex PCR, the repertoire was profiled, and TCRdb retains in-frame clones only, with some absent. Here the sample spans approximately 320,000 clones, 85% to 90% being singletons. Sequencing input: peripheral blood. The receptor source for this set is a woman in her twenties or thirties with COVID-19, enrolled during active disease.

V is TRBV2 and J is TRBJ2-1; tentative D call: TRBD2 (6 bases). This CDR3 is built from 14 residues. The V gene's germline CDR1 is SNHLY and CDR2 FYNNEI. Deletions cut 3 bases from V and 0 bases from J, with 6 bases between. CDR3 nucleotides: TGTGCCAGCAGTGAGGGGGGCTCCTACAATGAGCAGTTCTTC. Encoded protein: CASSEGGSYNEQFF.

V and J are TRBV13 and TRBJ1-2, with D possibly matching TRBD1 (5 bases). With 0 bases removed from V and 6 bases from J, the gap between germline ends came to 14 bases. Germline V gene lookup returns CDR1 PRHDT and CDR2 FYEKMQ (reference sequence). The CDR3 has 15 residues. CDR3 nucleotides: TGTGCCAGCAGCTTAGGGTTCACGGGGGATGATGGCTACACCTTC. Its translation is CASSLGFTGDDGYTF. Combining the CDR3 with reference TRBV13 and TRBJ1-2 gives the whole variable domain AAGVIQSPRHLIKEKRETATLKCYPIPRHDTVYWYQQGPGQDPQFLISFYEKMQSDKGSIPDRFSAQQFSDYHSELNMSSLELGDSALYFCASSLGFTGDDGYTFGSGTRLTVV.

The chain's CDR3 is CSVEAWAGGLYEQYF. DNA of the CDR3: TGCAGCGTTGAAGCTTGGGCAGGGGGGCTCTACGAGCAGTACTTC. The chain combines TRBV29-1 with TRBJ2-7; tentatively, D is TRBD1 (7 bases). The CDR3 is 15 amino acids. V lost 1 base and J 3 bases, leaving 16 bases between the germline ends. CDR1 SQVTM and CDR2 ANQGSEA come from the germline V gene.

V usage is TRBV6-2 or TRBV6-3 and J usage is TRBJ1-1; D call uncertain. Trimming shortened V by 4 bases and J by 3 bases, and 6 bases separated the two germline ends. Germline-derived CDR1 and CDR2 are MNHEY and SVGEGT. The CDR3 runs to 12 residues. This CDR3 is CASSFPDTEAFF. As DNA, the CDR3 is TGTGCCAGCAGTTTCCCCGACACTGAAGCTTTCTTT.

The V and J genes are TRBV5-1 and TRBJ1-2, with a tentative D call TRBD1 (5 bases). Germline V gene lookup returns CDR1 SGHRS and CDR2 YFSETQ. The ends were cut back, 4 bases at V and 7 bases at J, with 20 bases in the middle. This CDR3 region has 15 residues. The CDR3 protein is CASSLSTEGLSGYTF. DNA of the CDR3: TGCGCCAGCAGCCTTTCCACCGAGGGACTCTCTGGCTACACCTTC.

The CDR3 coding sequence is TGTGCCAGCAGCTTACAGGAAGGCTGGCCCCAGCATTTT. This gives the protein CASSLQEGWPQHF. The chain employs TRBV27 and TRBJ1-5; possibly TRBD1 for D (5 bases). Germline lookup yields CDR1 MNHEY and CDR2 SMNVEV (reference sequence). CDR3 length: 13 amino acids. Trimming took 6 bases from V and 9 from J, leaving 15 bases between them.

This chain uses TRBV4-1 with TRBJ2-5; the match to TRBD1 covers 7 bases. The germline V gene encodes CDR1 MGHRA and CDR2 YSYEKL. The CDR3 consists of 21 residues. V lost 4 bases to trimming and J lost 4 bases; unmatched junction nucleotides: 27. CDR3 sequence: CASSPLVPPDQGRGSRETQYF. DNA for the CDR3: TGCGCCAGCAGCCCATTGGTACCCCCAGACCAGGGCAGGGGGAGCAGAGAGACCCAGTACTTC.

The CDR3 DNA follows: TGCAGCGTTGATGCAGGGGGGTCCTTTTTCAAGCAGTACTTC. Protein product: CSVDAGGSFFKQYF. The chain couples TRBV29-1 to TRBJ2-7; possible D gene TRBD1, 7 bases. V was pared by 3 bases and J by 8 bases, with 20 bases between. The CDR3 totals 14 residues. Germline-derived CDR1 and CDR2 are SQVTM and ANQGSEA.

V is TRBV7-2 and J is TRBJ2-7; tentative D call: TRBD2 (5 bases). In germline, CDR1 is SGHTA, CDR2 FQGNSA. The V gene lost 5 bases and the J gene lost 7 bases, with 18 bases spanning the gap. The CDR3 extends over 14 amino acids. CDR3 bases: TGTGCCAGCAGCCCTCGCGAGGCGAGGGTTGAGCAGTACTTC. Its protein is CASSPREARVEQYF.

J is TRBJ2-1 and V is TRBV5-6; TRBD2 agrees at 11 bases. Germline CDR1 is SGHDT and CDR2 is YYEEEE. The CDR3 runs 15 residues. J was trimmed by 4 bases and V by 3 bases; bases with no gene match: 3. The CDR3 spells CASSSTSGGYNEQFF. In nucleotides, the CDR3 is TGTGCCAGCAGCTCAACTAGCGGGGGATACAATGAGCAGTTCTTC.

The J gene is TRBJ1-5, the V gene TRBV7-6; D is possibly TRBD1 (5 bases). Germline V gives CDR1 SGHVS, CDR2 FNYEAQ. The CDR3 has 17 residues. V shed 4 bases and J shed 15 bases, with 31 bases lying between them. DNA of the CDR3: TGTGCCAGCAGCTACTCCGGGACTCTTACTCGACATCAGCCCGGGCATTTT. It specifies CASSYSGTLTRHQPGHF.

This clone was counted a single time. The V call is TRBV3-1 (or the pseudogene TRBV3-2), the J call TRBJ2-7, with TRBD2 matching over 11 bases. In germline, CDR1 is LGHDT, CDR2 YNNKEL (reference sequence). The CDR3 spans 14 residues. The junction had 7 bases not matched to a gene; V was cut back by 10 bases and J by 2 bases. The CDR3 coding sequence is TGTGCCACCTCCTTGACTAGCGGGGCCTACGAGCAGTACTTC. Its protein product is CATSLTSGAYEQYF.

The gene calls are TRBV19 and TRBJ2-5; D remains unclear. Germline-derived CDR1 and CDR2 are LNHDA and SQIVND (reference sequence). The length of the CDR3 is 14 residues. Deletions cut 3 bases from V and 4 bases from J, with 12 bases between. CDR3 bases: TGTGCCAGTAGTATGCTGTCACAATTAGAGACCCAGTACTTC. Translation: CASSMLSQLETQYF.

The V and J genes are TRBV6-6 and TRBJ2-5, with 9 bases identical to TRBD1. CDR3 length: 15 residues. V gave up 4 bases and J gave up 5 bases; unmatched junction bases: 8. The germline gives CDR1 MNHNY, CDR2 SVGAGI (reference sequence). Here the CDR3 reads CASSFQQGADETQYF. CDR3 in DNA: TGTGCCAGCAGTTTCCAACAGGGGGCTGATGAGACCCAGTACTTC.

V gene TRBV9 combines with J gene TRBJ2-7, with a tentative D call TRBD2 (7 bases). Germline V gene data show CDR1 as SGDLS and CDR2 as YYNGEE. The V gene lost 4 bases and the J gene lost 1 base, with 27 bases spanning the gap. The CDR3 spans 19 residues. Here the CDR3 reads CASSPRRRGPRYPSYEQYF. For the CDR3, the DNA is TGTGCCAGCAGCCCCCGCCGGCGGGGGCCGCGCTACCCTTCCTACGAGCAGTACTTC.

The V call is TRBV3-1 (or the pseudogene TRBV3-2), the J call TRBJ2-7; no clear D gene. V lost 1 base, J lost 2 bases, and 9 bases lay in between. This CDR3 region has 14 residues. The V gene's germline CDR1 is LGHDT and CDR2 YNNKEL (reference sequence). In nucleotides, the CDR3 is TGTGCCAGCAGCCAAGCCCACAGTACCTACGAGCAGTACTTC. Protein product: CASSQAHSTYEQYF.

The chain recombines TRBV29-1 with TRBJ2-1, with D hard to call. CDR1 and CDR2 (germline): SQVTM, ANQGSEA. V was shortened by 5 bases and J by 4 bases, with 3 bases between the two germline ends. The CDR3 loop spans 10 amino acids. CDR3 region: CSVHYNEQFF. The CDR3 DNA follows: TGCAGCGTTCATTACAATGAGCAGTTCTTC.